Listed below are T cell receptor beta chains from one sample, sequenced in a study of shared clonotypes between healthy human individuals. Data came from immunoSEQ multiplex PCR; TCRdb stores just in-frame clones and leaves some out. The sample lists 450,000 to 550,000 clones, about four fifths occurring once. Sequences were obtained from PBMCs. Receptors originate from a woman aged 40 to 49 in good health. Some clones in this sample may be carry-over from other donors' samples. Each CDR3 is given with its conserved first and last residue. The D gene is left open where the match is weak. A row's size may be missing; if present it is once, few, many or a size class.

j_call v_call clone_size d_call cdr3_aa cdr3_nt
TRBJ1-2 TRBV14 - - CASSPLVFGGYTF TGTGCCAGCAGCCCCCTGGTTTTTGGTGGCTACACCTTC
TRBJ1-4 TRBV5-4 - TRBD1 CASSTTGGSYEKLFF TGTGCCAGCAGCACCACAGGGGGCTCTTATGAAAAACTGTTTTTT
TRBJ2-1 TRBV9 - TRBD2 CASSVSGATYNEQFF TGTGCCAGCAGCGTCAGCGGGGCGACCTACAATGAGCAGTTCTTC
TRBJ1-1 TRBV1 - - CTSSQDRTGLNTEAFF TGCACCAGCAGCCAAGACCGGACAGGGCTGAACACTGAAGCTTTCTTT
TRBJ2-7 TRBV10-3 - TRBD2 CAISAASGRNNSYEQYF TGTGCCATCAGTGCGGCTAGCGGGAGGAATAACTCCTACGAGCAGTACTTC
TRBJ2-1 TRBV4-1 - TRBD2 CASSQDPGTSTYNEQFF TGCGCCAGCAGCCAAGATCCAGGGACTAGTACCTACAATGAGCAGTTCTTC
TRBJ2-3 TRBV5-1 - TRBD1 CASRWDRFTDTQYF TGCGCCAGCAGATGGGACAGATTCACAGATACGCAGTATTTT
TRBJ2-7 TRBV4-2 many - CASSRSESSSYEQYF TGTGCCAGCAGCCGAAGCGAGTCCTCCTCCTACGAGCAGTACTTC
TRBJ2-7 TRBV19 - - CASSILWGPYEQYF TGTGCCAGTAGTATCCTCTGGGGGCCCTACGAGCAGTACTTC
TRBJ2-3 TRBV7-2 - - CASSLAWSTDTQYF TGTGCCAGCAGCTTAGCTTGGAGCACAGATACGCAGTATTTT
TRBJ2-5 TRBV25-1 - TRBD2 CASSSAGGHGETQYF TGTGCCAGCAGTTCCGCGGGAGGACATGGGGAGACCCAGTACTTC
TRBJ2-1 TRBV18 few TRBD2 CASSPGRGEQFF TGTGCCAGCTCACCCGGGAGGGGTGAGCAGTTCTTC
TRBJ1-2 TRBV28 once TRBD1 CASEQGGYGYTF TGTGCCAGCGAACAGGGGGGCTATGGCTACACCTTC
TRBJ2-7 TRBV6-5 - TRBD2 CASSYSGLGTYEQYF TGTGCCAGCAGTTACTCGGGACTAGGGACCTACGAGCAGTACTTC
TRBJ2-1 TRBV2 many - CATVWRDISVF TGTGCCACAGTTTGGCGGGATATTTCGGTCTTC
TRBJ1-1 TRBV6-5 few - CASSSPPGTWNTEAFF TGTGCCAGCAGTTCTCCTCCCGGGACGTGGAACACTGAAGCTTTCTTT
TRBJ2-7 TRBV2 - - CASSSDGGEQYF TGTGCCAGCAGCTCCGACGGGGGCGAGCAGTACTTC
TRBJ1-4 TRBV28 once - CASIRDGNEKLFF TGTGCCAGCATACGGGACGGGAATGAAAAACTGTTTTTT
TRBJ2-5 TRBV27 - - CASSYLSGAEETQYF TGTGCCAGCAGTTACCTTAGCGGAGCCGAAGAGACCCAGTACTTC
TRBJ1-2 TRBV10-3 few - CAIRGRDDGYTF TGTGCCATCAGGGGGCGCGACGACGGCTACACCTTC
TRBJ2-1 TRBV30 - TRBD2 CAWMLGTSYEQFF TGTGCCTGGATGTTGGGGACTAGCTATGAGCAGTTCTTC
TRBJ2-5 TRBV4-2 - - CASSRDPQETQYF TGTGCCAGCAGCCGAGACCCCCAAGAGACCCAGTACTTC
TRBJ2-3 TRBV6-4 - - CASSGTGAGTDTQYF TGTGCCAGCAGCGGAACGGGGGCGGGCACAGATACGCAGTATTTT
TRBJ2-7 TRBV15 - TRBD1 CATSRDRAGGGEQYF TGTGCCACCAGCAGAGATCGGGCAGGGGGCGGCGAGCAGTACTTC
TRBJ2-1 TRBV9 - - CASSVGRGSSYNEQFF TGTGCCAGCAGCGTAGGCCGCGGTAGCTCCTACAATGAGCAGTTCTTC
TRBJ2-1 TRBV19 few TRBD2 CASSGTSGYNEQFF TGTGCCAGTAGCGGGACTAGCGGCTACAATGAGCAGTTCTTC
TRBJ2-7 TRBV18 - TRBD2 CASSVLGASGRNEQYF TGTGCCAGCTCAGTACTTGGGGCTAGCGGGAGGAACGAGCAGTACTTC
TRBJ2-7 TRBV5-4 - TRBD1 CASSWTGGYEQYF TGTGCCAGCAGCTGGACAGGGGGCTACGAGCAGTACTTC
TRBJ1-1 TRBV28 - TRBD1 CASSFKVILLGQGFPEAFF TGTGCCAGCAGTTTCAAAGTTATCCTCTTGGGACAGGGATTCCCTGAAGCTTTCTTT
TRBJ1-1 TRBV4-3 - - CASSQVGVNTEAFF TGCGCCAGCAGCCAAGTTGGGGTGAACACTGAAGCTTTCTTT
TRBJ1-3 TRBV28 - - CASSLNSPGNTIYF TGTGCCAGCAGTTTGAACAGCCCTGGAAACACCATATATTTT
TRBJ2-7 TRBV6-5 - - CASSYSTEGGYEQYF TGTGCCAGCAGTTACTCGACCGAGGGAGGCTACGAGCAGTACTTC
TRBJ1-4 TRBV7-2 - TRBD1 CASSRQGWGEKLFF TGTGCCAGCAGCCGACAGGGCTGGGGTGAAAAACTGTTTTTT